This TCR beta chain originates from a study of blood T cell repertoires in COVID-19. CDR1 and CDR2 from the germline V gene are SGHKS and YYEKEE (reference sequence). V gave up 0 bases and J gave up 6 bases, with 6 bases separating them. CDR3 length: 12 residues. Per the authors' pipeline: Amplification from reference gene primers served as the basis for estimated nucleated cell counts. Assay: immunoSEQ multiplex PCR; the TCRdb copy retains only in-frame clones and omits some. V, J and clone size derive from that table, while D and trimming were established from the DNA sequence. The sample includes approximately 150,000 clones, over 70% of them seen just once.

The sequenced sample was peripheral blood. V and J are TRBV5-5 and TRBJ1-2, with D maybe TRBD1 (6 bases). This receptor was obtained from a woman between 45 and 65 years old with acute or convalescent COVID-19. The CDR3 sequence is CASSLEGDGYTF. As DNA, the CDR3 is TGTGCCAGCAGCTTGGAGGGGGATGGCTACACCTTC.